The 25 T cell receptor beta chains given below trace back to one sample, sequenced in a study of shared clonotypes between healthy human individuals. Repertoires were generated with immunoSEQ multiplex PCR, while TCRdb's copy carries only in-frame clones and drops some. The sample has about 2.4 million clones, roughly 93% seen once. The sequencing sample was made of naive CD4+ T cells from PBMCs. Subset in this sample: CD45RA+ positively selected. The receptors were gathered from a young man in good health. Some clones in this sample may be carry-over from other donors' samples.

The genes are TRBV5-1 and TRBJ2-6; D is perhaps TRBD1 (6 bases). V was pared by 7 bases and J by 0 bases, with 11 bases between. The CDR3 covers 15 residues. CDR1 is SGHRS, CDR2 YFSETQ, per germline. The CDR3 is CASSRQVSGANVLTF. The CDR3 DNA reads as TGCGCCAGCTCACGACAGGTCTCTGGGGCCAACGTCCTGACTTTC.

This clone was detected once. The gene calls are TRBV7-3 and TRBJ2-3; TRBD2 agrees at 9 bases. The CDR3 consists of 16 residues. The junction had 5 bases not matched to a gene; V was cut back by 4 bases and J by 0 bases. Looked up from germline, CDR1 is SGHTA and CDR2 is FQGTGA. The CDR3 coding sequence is TGTGCCAGCAGCTCCTACACTAGCGGGAGCACAGATACGCAGTATTTT. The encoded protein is CASSSYTSGSTDTQYF.

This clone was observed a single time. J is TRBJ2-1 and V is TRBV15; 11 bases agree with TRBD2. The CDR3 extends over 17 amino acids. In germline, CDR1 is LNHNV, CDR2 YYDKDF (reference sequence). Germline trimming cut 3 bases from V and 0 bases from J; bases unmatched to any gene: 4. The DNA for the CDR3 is TGTGCCACCAGCAGGGGGACTAGCGGTCTCTCCTACAATGAGCAGTTCTTC. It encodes CATSRGTSGLSYNEQFF.

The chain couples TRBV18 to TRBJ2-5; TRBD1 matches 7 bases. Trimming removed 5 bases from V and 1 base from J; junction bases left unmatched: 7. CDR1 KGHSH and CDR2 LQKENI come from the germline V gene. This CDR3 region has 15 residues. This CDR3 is CASSTRQGPQETQYF. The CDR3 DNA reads TGTGCCAGCTCAACAAGACAGGGCCCCCAAGAGACCCAGTACTTC.

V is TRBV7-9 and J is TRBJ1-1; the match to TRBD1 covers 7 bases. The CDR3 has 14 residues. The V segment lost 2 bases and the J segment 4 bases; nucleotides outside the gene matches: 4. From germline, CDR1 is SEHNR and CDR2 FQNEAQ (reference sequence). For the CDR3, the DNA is TGTGCCAGCAGCTTAACACAGGGGAGCACTGAAGCTTTCTTT. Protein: CASSLTQGSTEAFF.

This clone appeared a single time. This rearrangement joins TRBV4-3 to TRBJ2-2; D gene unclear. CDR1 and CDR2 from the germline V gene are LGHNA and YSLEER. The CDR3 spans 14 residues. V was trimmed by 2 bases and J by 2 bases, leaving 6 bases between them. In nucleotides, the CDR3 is TGCGCCAGCAGCCAATGGCGCAACACCGGGGAGCTGTTTTTT. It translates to CASSQWRNTGELFF.

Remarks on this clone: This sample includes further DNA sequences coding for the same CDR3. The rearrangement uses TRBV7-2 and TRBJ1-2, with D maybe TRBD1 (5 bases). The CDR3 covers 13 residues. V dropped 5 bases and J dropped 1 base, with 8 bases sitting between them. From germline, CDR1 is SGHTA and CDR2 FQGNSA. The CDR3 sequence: CASSLTVNYGYTF. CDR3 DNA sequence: TGTGCCAGCAGCCTGACAGTTAACTATGGCTACACCTTC.

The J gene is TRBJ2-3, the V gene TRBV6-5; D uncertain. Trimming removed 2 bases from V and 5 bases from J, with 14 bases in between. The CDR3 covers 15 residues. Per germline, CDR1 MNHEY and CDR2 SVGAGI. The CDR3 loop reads CASSYHLPSVDTQYF. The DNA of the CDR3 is TGTGCCAGCAGTTACCACCTTCCGAGTGTAGATACGCAGTATTTT.

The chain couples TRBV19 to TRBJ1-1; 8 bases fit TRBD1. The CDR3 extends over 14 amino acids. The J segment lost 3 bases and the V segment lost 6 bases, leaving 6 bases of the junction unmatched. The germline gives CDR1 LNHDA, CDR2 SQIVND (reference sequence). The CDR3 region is CASRRDRGYTEAFF. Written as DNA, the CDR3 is TGTGCCAGTAGACGCGACAGGGGATACACTGAAGCTTTCTTT. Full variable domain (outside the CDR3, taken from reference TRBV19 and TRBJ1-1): DGGITQSPKYLFRKEGQNVTLSCEQNLNHDAMYWYRQDPGQGLRLIYYSQIVNDFQKGDIAEGYSVSREKKESFPLTVTSAQKNPTAFYLCASRRDRGYTEAFFGQGTRLTVV.

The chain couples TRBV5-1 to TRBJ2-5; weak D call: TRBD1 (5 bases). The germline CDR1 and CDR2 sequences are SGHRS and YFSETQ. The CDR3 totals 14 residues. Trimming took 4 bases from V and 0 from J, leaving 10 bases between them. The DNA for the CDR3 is TGCGCCAGCAGCCGGACACCGTACCAAGAGACCCAGTACTTC. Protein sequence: CASSRTPYQETQYF.

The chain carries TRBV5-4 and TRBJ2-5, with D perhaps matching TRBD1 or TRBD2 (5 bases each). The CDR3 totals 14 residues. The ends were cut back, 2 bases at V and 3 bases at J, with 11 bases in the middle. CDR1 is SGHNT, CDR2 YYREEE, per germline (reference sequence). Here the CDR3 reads CASSFSGAKETQYF. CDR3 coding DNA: TGTGCCAGCAGCTTTTCCGGGGCAAAAGAGACCCAGTACTTC.

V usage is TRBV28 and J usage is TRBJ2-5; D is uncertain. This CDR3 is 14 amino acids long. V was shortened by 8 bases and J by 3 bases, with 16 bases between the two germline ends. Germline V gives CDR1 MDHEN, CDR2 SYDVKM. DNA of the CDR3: TGTGCCAGCCGCTCCTTCAGCCGTGAAGAGACCCAGTACTTC. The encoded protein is CASRSFSREETQYF.

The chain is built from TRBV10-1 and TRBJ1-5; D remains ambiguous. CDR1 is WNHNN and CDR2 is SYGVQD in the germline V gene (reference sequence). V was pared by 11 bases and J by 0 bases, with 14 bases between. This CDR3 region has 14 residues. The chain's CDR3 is CAAKDPGSNQPQHF. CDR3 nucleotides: TGCGCCGCTAAGGACCCGGGTAGCAATCAGCCCCAGCATTTT.

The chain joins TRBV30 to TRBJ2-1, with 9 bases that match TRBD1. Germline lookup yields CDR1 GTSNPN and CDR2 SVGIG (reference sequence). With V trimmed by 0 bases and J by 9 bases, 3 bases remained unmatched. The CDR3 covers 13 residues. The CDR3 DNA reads TGTGCCTGGAGTGTACAGGGACAGGGTGAGCAGTTCTTC. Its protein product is CAWSVQGQGEQFF. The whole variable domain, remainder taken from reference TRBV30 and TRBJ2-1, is SQTIHQWPATLVQPVGSPLSLECTVEGTSNPNLYWYRQAAGRGLQLLFYSVGIGQISSEVPQNLSASRPQDRQFILSSKKLLLSDSGFYLCAWSVQGQGEQFFGPGTRLTVL.

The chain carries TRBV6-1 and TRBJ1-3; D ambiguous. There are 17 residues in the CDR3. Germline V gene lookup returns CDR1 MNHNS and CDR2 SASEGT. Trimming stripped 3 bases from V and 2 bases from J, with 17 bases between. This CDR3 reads CASSDLSGSNTGNTIYF. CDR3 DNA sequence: TGTGCCAGCAGTGATTTGTCCGGCAGCAACACTGGAAACACCATATATTTT.

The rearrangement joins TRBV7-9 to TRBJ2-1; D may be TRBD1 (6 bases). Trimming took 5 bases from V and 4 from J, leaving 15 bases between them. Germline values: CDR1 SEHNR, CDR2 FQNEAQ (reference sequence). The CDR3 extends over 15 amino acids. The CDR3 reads CASSPEGRGYNEQFF. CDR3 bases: TGTGCCAGCAGCCCCGAGGGCAGGGGATACAATGAGCAGTTCTTC.

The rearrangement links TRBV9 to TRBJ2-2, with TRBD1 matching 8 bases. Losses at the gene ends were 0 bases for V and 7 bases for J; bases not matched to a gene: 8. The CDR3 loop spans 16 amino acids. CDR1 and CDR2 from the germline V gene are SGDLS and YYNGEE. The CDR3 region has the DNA TGTGCCAGCAGCGTAGTGGGACAGGCCCCTTTCGGGGAGCTGTTTTTT. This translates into CASSVVGQAPFGELFF.

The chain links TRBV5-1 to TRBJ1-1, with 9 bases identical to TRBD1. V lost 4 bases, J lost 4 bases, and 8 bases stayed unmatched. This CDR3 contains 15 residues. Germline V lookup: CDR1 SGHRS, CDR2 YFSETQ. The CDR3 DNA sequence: TGCGCCAGCAGCCGCAGTGGACAGGGGACCACTGAAGCTTTCTTT. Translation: CASSRSGQGTTEAFF.

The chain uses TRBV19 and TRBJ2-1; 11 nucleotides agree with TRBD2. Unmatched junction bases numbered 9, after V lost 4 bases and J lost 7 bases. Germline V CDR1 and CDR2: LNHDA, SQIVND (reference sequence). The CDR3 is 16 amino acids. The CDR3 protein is CASSRTSGSAGNEQFF. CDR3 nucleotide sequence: TGTGCCAGTAGTAGAACTAGCGGGAGCGCAGGGAATGAGCAGTTCTTC.

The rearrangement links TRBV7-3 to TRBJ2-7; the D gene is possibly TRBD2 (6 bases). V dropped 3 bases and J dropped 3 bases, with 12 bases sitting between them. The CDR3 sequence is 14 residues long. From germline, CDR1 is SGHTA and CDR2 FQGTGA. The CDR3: CASSLSPGGYEQYF. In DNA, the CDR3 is TGTGCCAGCAGCTTGTCCCCCGGGGGCTACGAGCAGTACTTC.

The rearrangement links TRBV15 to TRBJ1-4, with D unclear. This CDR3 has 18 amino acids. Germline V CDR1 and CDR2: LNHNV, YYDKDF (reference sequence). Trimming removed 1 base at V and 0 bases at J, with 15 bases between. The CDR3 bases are TGTGCCACCAGCAGAGCCAGGCAAGGGTCGGCAACTAATGAAAAACTGTTTTTT. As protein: CATSRARQGSATNEKLFF.

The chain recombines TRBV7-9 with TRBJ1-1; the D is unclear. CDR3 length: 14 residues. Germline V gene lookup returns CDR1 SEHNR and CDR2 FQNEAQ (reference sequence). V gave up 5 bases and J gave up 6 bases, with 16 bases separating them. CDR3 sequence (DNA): TGTGCCAGCAGCGCCCAGACGACATTGTCTGAAGCTTTCTTT. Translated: CASSAQTTLSEAFF.

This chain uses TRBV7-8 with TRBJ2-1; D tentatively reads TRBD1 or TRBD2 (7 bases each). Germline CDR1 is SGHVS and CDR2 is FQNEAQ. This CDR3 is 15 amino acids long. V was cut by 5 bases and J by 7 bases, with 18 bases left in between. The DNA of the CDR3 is TGTGCCAGCAGCCCGCCGGGCCAGGGGGGGAATGAGCAGTTCTTC. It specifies CASSPPGQGGNEQFF.

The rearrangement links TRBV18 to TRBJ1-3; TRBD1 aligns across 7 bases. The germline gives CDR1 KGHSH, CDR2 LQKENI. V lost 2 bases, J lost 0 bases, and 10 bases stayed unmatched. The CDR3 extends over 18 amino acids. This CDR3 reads CASSPRIGQDSSGNTIYF. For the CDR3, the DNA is TGTGCCAGCTCACCAAGAATCGGACAGGATAGCTCTGGAAACACCATATATTTT.

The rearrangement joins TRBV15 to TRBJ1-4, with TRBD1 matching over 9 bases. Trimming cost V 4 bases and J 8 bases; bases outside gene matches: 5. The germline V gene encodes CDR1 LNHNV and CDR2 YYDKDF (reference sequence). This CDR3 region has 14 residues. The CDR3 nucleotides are TGTGCCACCAGCAAGCGGACAGGGGAAGAAAAACTGTTTTTT. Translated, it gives CATSKRTGEEKLFF.